This T cell receptor beta chain is drawn from a study of T-cell reconstitution after alpha-beta-depleted transplantation in children. This clonotype was seen repeatedly, ten times or more. The junction shows a germline mismatch at one end, possibly a read error. This sample's TCRbeta library carried unique molecular identifier barcodes. TCRdb re-analysed the PCR reads in MiXCR, keeping a single row per CDR3 protein. This repertoire shows 500,000 or so distinct CDR3 sequences, about an eighth found once; its top ten account for around 13%. CDR3 length: 14 amino acids. Germline CDR1 MDHEN, CDR2 SYDVKM. The chain carries TRBV28 and TRBJ2-1; 9 bases are a match to TRBD2. The material was PBMCs, mostly from graft donor cells, obtained 180 days after TCRalphabeta/CD19-depleted stem cell transplant. The receptor comes from a female patient aged 2-9 years who had a stem cell transplant for aplastic anemia, so the T cells may come from the graft donor. The CDR3, as DNA: TGTGCCAGCAGTTTATGGTCTAGCGGGGACCCGTCAGCCTTC. It codes for CASSLWSSGDPSAF.